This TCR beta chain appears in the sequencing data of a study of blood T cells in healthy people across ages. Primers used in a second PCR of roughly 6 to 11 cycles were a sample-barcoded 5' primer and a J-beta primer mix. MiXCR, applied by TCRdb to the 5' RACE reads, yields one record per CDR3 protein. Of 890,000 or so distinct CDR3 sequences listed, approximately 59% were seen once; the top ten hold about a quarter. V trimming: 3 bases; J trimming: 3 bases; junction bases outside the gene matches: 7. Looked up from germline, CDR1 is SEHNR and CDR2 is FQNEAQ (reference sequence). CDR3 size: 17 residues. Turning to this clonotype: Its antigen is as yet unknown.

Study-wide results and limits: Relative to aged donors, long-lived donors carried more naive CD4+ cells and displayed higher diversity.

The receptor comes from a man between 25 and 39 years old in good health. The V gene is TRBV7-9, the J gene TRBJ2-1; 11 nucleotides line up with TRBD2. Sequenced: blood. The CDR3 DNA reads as TGTGCCAGCAGCTTCCGTAGCGGGAGGGCGAGCTACAATGAGCAGTTCTTC. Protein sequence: CASSFRSGRASYNEQFF.